Presented here are 14 T cell receptor beta chains from one specimen sequenced in a study of blood T cell repertoires in COVID-19. Data came from immunoSEQ multiplex PCR; TCRdb stores just in-frame clones and leaves some out. The sample has about 150,000 clones; about 88% are singletons. The sequenced sample was peripheral blood. Receptors were obtained from a woman in her 70s with acute or convalescent COVID-19.

The rearrangement links TRBV7-9 to TRBJ1-5; D not resolved. CDR3 length: 15 residues. Trimming pared 1 base from V and 3 bases from J, leaving 10 bases between. The germline V gene encodes CDR1 SEHNR and CDR2 FQNEAQ (reference sequence). The CDR3: CASSLGRVDNQPQHF. CDR3 sequence (DNA): TGTGCCAGCAGCTTAGGGAGAGTGGACAATCAGCCCCAGCATTTT.

V is TRBV28 and J is TRBJ2-1, with D possibly TRBD1 on 6 matching bases. V was shortened by 6 bases and J by 2 bases, with 8 bases between the two germline ends. Germline CDR1 reads MDHEN; CDR2 reads SYDVKM. There are 13 residues in the CDR3. CDR3 sequence: CASRDRPYNEQFF. The CDR3 region has the DNA TGTGCCAGCAGGGACAGACCCTACAATGAGCAGTTCTTC.

The chain combines TRBV5-6 with TRBJ1-6, with D unresolved. CDR1 is SGHDT and CDR2 is YYEEEE in the germline V gene. CDR3 length: 13 residues. The V gene lost 4 bases and the J gene lost 4 bases, with 6 bases spanning the gap. The CDR3, as DNA: TGTGCCAGCAGCAGAGGATATAATTCACCCCTCCACTTT. Translation: CASSRGYNSPLHF.

This rearrangement joins TRBV10-3 to TRBJ2-7; 9 nucleotides match TRBD1. V lost 11 bases to trimming and J lost 7 bases; unmatched junction nucleotides: 12. The CDR3 has 13 residues. Germline V gives CDR1 ENHRY, CDR2 SYGVKD. The DNA of the CDR3 is TGTGCCGCCAAGCCGGGACAGGGACCGGAGCAGTACGTC. Protein sequence: CAAKPGQGPEQYV.

The chain is built from TRBV18 and TRBJ1-1; D gene ambiguous. V lost 2 bases, J lost 6 bases, and 16 bases lay in between. The CDR3 contains 15 residues. Germline CDR1 is KGHSH and CDR2 is LQKENI. The CDR3, as DNA: TGTGCCAGCTCACCATCGATTTTGAGGAGGGCTGAAGCTTTCTTT. It codes for CASSPSILRRAEAFF.

This clone was picked up a small number of times. V is TRBV6-4 and J is TRBJ2-3; 9 nucleotides match TRBD2. The CDR3 sequence is 18 residues long. With V trimmed by 0 bases and J by 4 bases, 11 bases remained unmatched. Germline lookup yields CDR1 MRHNA and CDR2 SNTAGT. The CDR3 bases are TGTGCCAGCAGTGACTCGAGTCGGGGACTAGCCTCCGCAGATACGCAGTATTTT. Protein: CASSDSSRGLASADTQYF.

The chain uses TRBV21-1 and TRBJ1-5; the listed D gene, TRBD1, was not tested against the DNA. TRBV21-1 counts as a pseudogene. This CDR3 has 14 residues. The CDR3 region has the DNA TGTGCCAGCAGCCCTTTTACAGCCGATCAGCCCCAGCATTTT. Its protein is CASSPFTADQPQHF.

This chain connects TRBV6-5 to TRBJ1-1, with 7 bases matching TRBD1. J was trimmed by 7 bases and V by 0 bases; bases with no gene match: 2. The germline CDR1 and CDR2 sequences are MNHEY and SVGAGI. This CDR3 is 13 amino acids long. CDR3 sequence reads: CASSYSTGSEAFF. The CDR3 coding sequence is TGTGCCAGCAGTTACTCGACAGGGAGTGAAGCTTTCTTT.

In this sample, this clone turned up once. Other DNA sequences within the sample encode an identical CDR3. V and J are TRBV19 and TRBJ2-5; possible D gene TRBD1, 5 bases. CDR1 is LNHDA, CDR2 SQIVND, per germline (reference sequence). The V end was cut by 2 bases, the J end by 4 bases, with 5 bases between. The CDR3 contains 12 residues. The DNA of the CDR3 is TGTGCCAGTAGTATAAGGGGAGAGACCCAGTACTTC. This translates into CASSIRGETQYF.

The chain recombines TRBV13 with TRBJ2-2; no firm D call. The germline gives CDR1 PRHDT, CDR2 FYEKMQ (reference sequence). Between the trimmed V and J ends, which lost 5 bases and 6 bases, there was a span of 7 bases. The CDR3 spans 12 residues. The CDR3 here is CASSPFSGELFF. CDR3 DNA: TGTGCCAGCAGCCCCTTTTCCGGGGAGCTGTTTTTT.

This chain links TRBV28 with TRBJ1-5; maybe TRBD1 (6 bases). Per the germline V gene, CDR1 is MDHEN and CDR2 is SYDVKM. This CDR3 spans 12 amino acids. V was clipped by 10 bases and J by 6 bases, with 13 bases between them. The CDR3 DNA follows: TGTGCCACCAAACAGGGATTTCAGCCCCAGCATTTT. Translated: CATKQGFQPQHF.

This sequence joins TRBV6-5 and TRBJ2-3; 8 nucleotides agree with TRBD2. The V gene end was trimmed by 6 bases and the J gene end by 7 bases; junction bases not matched to a gene: 12. CDR1 is MNHEY and CDR2 is SVGAGI in the germline V gene. This CDR3 contains 15 residues. The CDR3 coding sequence is TGTGCCAGCAGCAAAAGCGGGGGAGCACAAAATACGCAGTATTTT. This codes for CASSKSGGAQNTQYF.

The rearrangement links TRBV6-5 to TRBJ1-5; D ambiguous. CDR3 length: 16 residues. Germline CDR1 and CDR2: MNHEY and SVGAGI. The V and J ends lost 0 bases and 4 bases respectively, with 13 bases between them. The CDR3 region has the DNA TGTGCCAGCAGTTACTCGGCCTCGTACGGGAATCAGCCCCAGCATTTT. Translation: CASSYSASYGNQPQHF.

V is TRBV6-5 and J is TRBJ1-1; TRBD1 agrees at 10 bases. The germline CDR1 and CDR2 sequences are MNHEY and SVGAGI. V dropped 7 bases and J dropped 6; count of bases not matched to a gene: 11. The CDR3 runs 15 residues. The CDR3 spells CASTSLGQGFPEAFF. CDR3 DNA sequence: TGTGCCAGCACGTCCTTGGGACAGGGGTTCCCTGAAGCTTTCTTT.